The 26 T cell receptor beta chains below all came from one sample that was sequenced in a study of control samples from healthy donors and cancer patients. Sequenced by immunoSEQ multiplex PCR; TCRdb stores in-frame clones only, minus some. The repertoire includes about 85,000 clones, 85% to 90% of them detected once, and 7.5% to 9% sits in the top ten. The sequenced sample consisted of blood. The source of these receptors is a woman aged 55-70 years in good health.

This clone appeared once. The chain has TRBV30 and TRBJ1-6, with D unresolved. V was clipped by 5 bases and J by 3 bases, with 14 bases between them. Germline assignment: CDR1 GTSNPN and CDR2 SVGIG (reference sequence). The CDR3 covers 15 residues. CDR3 region: CAWVPPGVYNSPLHF. CDR3 nucleotide sequence: TGTGCCTGGGTTCCCCCAGGCGTCTATAATTCACCCCTCCACTTT.

The rearrangement links TRBV4-1 to TRBJ2-5, with 13 positions matching TRBD2. V lost 5 bases, J lost 5 bases, and 5 bases stayed unmatched. Per the germline V gene, CDR1 is MGHRA and CDR2 is YSYEKL. The CDR3 is made up of 15 amino acids. In DNA, the CDR3 is TGCGCCAGCAGCAGACTAGCGGGGGGCGGTGAGACCCAGTACTTC. Translation gives CASSRLAGGGETQYF.

The rearrangement joins TRBV28 to TRBJ1-1; perhaps TRBD1 as D (5 bases). Trimming removed 4 bases from V and 4 bases from J, with 7 bases in between. The CDR3 is 12 residues long. Germline lookup yields CDR1 MDHEN and CDR2 SYDVKM. CDR3: CASSSGGTEAFF. CDR3 DNA: TGTGCCAGCAGTTCGGGGGGCACTGAAGCTTTCTTT.

In nucleotides, the CDR3 is TGTGCCAGCAGCGCAGGTTTCGGCTACACCTTC. This gives the protein CASSAGFGYTF. V is TRBV5-6 and J is TRBJ1-2; D is unresolved. Per the germline V gene, CDR1 is SGHDT and CDR2 is YYEEEE. V gave up 4 bases and J gave up 8 bases, with 9 bases separating them. The CDR3 consists of 11 residues.

This clone showed up just a few times. This chain links TRBV6-1 with TRBJ1-1, with D hard to call. Trimming removed 2 bases at V and 2 bases at J, with 9 bases between. Germline values: CDR1 MNHNS, CDR2 SASEGT. The CDR3 consists of 14 residues. CDR3 in amino acids: CASSEWTSNTEAFF. CDR3 nucleotides: TGTGCCAGCAGTGAATGGACTTCAAACACTGAAGCTTTCTTT.

V is TRBV19 and J is TRBJ2-6, with D maybe TRBD1 (6 bases). Germline CDR1 is LNHDA and CDR2 is SQIVND (reference sequence). V was shortened by 1 base and J by 0 bases, with 13 bases between the two germline ends. This CDR3 is 18 amino acids long. CDR3 nucleotide sequence: TGTGCCAGTAGTATAGGTGGCAGGGGCGGCTCTGGGGCCAACGTCCTGACTTTC. Translating it yields CASSIGGRGGSGANVLTF.

The chain couples TRBV6-5 to TRBJ2-7; 11 bases are shared with TRBD2. This CDR3 comprises 13 residues. The germline V gene encodes CDR1 MNHEY and CDR2 SVGAGI. V was clipped by 9 bases and J by 3 bases; unmatched bases: 4. For the CDR3, the DNA is TGTGCCAGTACTAGCGGGAGATTCTACGAGCAGTACTTC. This sequence encodes CASTSGRFYEQYF.

The chain employs TRBV24-1 and TRBJ1-1; D not certain. The CDR3 length is 13 residues. The V end lost 1 base, the J end lost 5 bases, and 7 bases lay between the germline ends. Germline V gives CDR1 KGHDR, CDR2 SFDVKD. The CDR3 here is CATSDLARTEAFF. The DNA for the CDR3 is TGTGCCACCAGTGATTTAGCGCGGACTGAAGCTTTCTTT.

This sequence joins TRBV2 and TRBJ1-3; TRBD1 aligns across 7 bases. V shed 4 bases, J shed 2 bases, and the junction held 8 bases outside the gene matches. Germline CDR1 is SNHLY and CDR2 is FYNNEI. The CDR3 has 16 amino acids. CDR3: CASSAPTGFTGNTIYF. CDR3 sequence (DNA): TGTGCCAGCAGTGCCCCGACAGGGTTTACTGGAAACACCATATATTTT.

This chain uses TRBV19 with TRBJ2-1, with no clear D. Looked up from germline, CDR1 is LNHDA and CDR2 is SQIVND (reference sequence). V was cut by 7 bases and J by 2 bases, with 12 bases left in between. This CDR3 is 14 amino acids long. The CDR3 DNA reads as TGTGCCAGTATGCGCTCGCCCGCCTACAATGAGCAGTTCTTC. Protein product: CASMRSPAYNEQFF. Variable domain in full (rest from reference TRBV19 and TRBJ2-1): DGGITQSPKYLFRKEGQNVTLSCEQNLNHDAMYWYRQDPGQGLRLIYYSQIVNDFQKGDIAEGYSVSREKKESFPLTVTSAQKNPTAFYLCASMRSPAYNEQFFGPGTRLTVL.

The J gene is TRBJ2-7, the V gene TRBV6-5; D call uncertain. Germline loops: CDR1 MNHEY, CDR2 SVGAGI. CDR3 length equals 13 residues. The V end lost 7 bases, the J end lost 0 bases, and 10 bases lay between the germline ends. The CDR3 sequence is CASIIESSYEQYF. CDR3 bases: TGTGCCAGCATCATCGAAAGCTCCTACGAGCAGTACTTC.

Only one count was recorded for this clone. The rearrangement uses TRBV2 and TRBJ2-7, with 8 bases aligning to TRBD1. Germline V gene lookup returns CDR1 SNHLY and CDR2 FYNNEI. The CDR3 sequence is 11 residues long. With 10 bases clipped from V and 6 bases from J, the junction kept 5 bases outside the gene matches. DNA for the CDR3: TGTGCCATAGGACAGGGCGGCGAGCAGTACTTC. This encodes CAIGQGGEQYF.

The chain links TRBV7-9 to TRBJ2-7, with D uncertain. This CDR3 contains 13 residues. Germline CDR1 is SEHNR and CDR2 is FQNEAQ (reference sequence). Trimming took 2 bases from V and 4 from J, leaving 9 bases between them. In DNA, the CDR3 is TGTGCCAGCAGCTTATGGGCAGGTTACGAGCAGTACTTC. Protein product: CASSLWAGYEQYF.

This chain uses TRBV7-9 with TRBJ2-7; D not resolved. With 2 bases removed from V and 1 base from J, the gap between germline ends came to 12 bases. Germline assignment: CDR1 SEHNR and CDR2 FQNEAQ (reference sequence). This CDR3 contains 15 residues. For the CDR3, the DNA is TGTGCCAGCAGCTTAATTTTAACTTCTTCCTACGAGCAGTACTTC. This translates into CASSLILTSSYEQYF. Combining the CDR3 with reference TRBV7-9 and TRBJ2-7 gives the whole variable domain DTGVSQNPRHKITKRGQNVTFRCDPISEHNRLYWYRQTLGQGPEFLTYFQNEAQLEKSRLLSDRFSAERPKGSFSTLEIQRTEQGDSAMYLCASSLILTSSYEQYFGPGTRLTVT.

The rearrangement uses TRBV7-2 and TRBJ1-2, with 9 bases that match TRBD1. V trimming: 5 bases; J trimming: 6 bases; junction bases outside the gene matches: 10. This CDR3 region has 15 residues. CDR1 and CDR2 (germline): SGHTA, FQGNSA. As DNA, the CDR3 is TGTGCCAGCAGCCGCGGAGGGACAGGGAGTGATGGCTACACCTTC. This gives the protein CASSRGGTGSDGYTF.

The rearrangement joins TRBV6-5 to TRBJ1-6; 8 nucleotides agree with TRBD1. There are 14 residues in the CDR3. Germline loops: CDR1 MNHEY, CDR2 SVGAGI. V lost 6 bases to trimming and J lost 10 bases; unmatched junction nucleotides: 8. The CDR3 reads CASSPTGEESPLHF. For the CDR3, the DNA is TGTGCCAGCAGCCCGACAGGGGAGGAATCACCCCTCCACTTT.

This clone came up many times. The rearrangement links TRBV7-9 to TRBJ1-4, with a tentative D call TRBD1 (6 bases). Germline CDR1 and CDR2: SEHNR and FQNEAQ (reference sequence). The CDR3 has 14 amino acids. With 5 bases removed from V and 3 bases from J, the gap between germline ends came to 10 bases. The CDR3 DNA reads as TGTGCCAGCAGCGTTAGGGGGGCTAATGAAAAACTGTTTTTT. It codes for CASSVRGANEKLFF.

With respect to this clone: A much larger clonotype is one base distant, so this may be a read error. CDR3 nucleotides: TGTGCCAGCAGCTTAGTCTCCTATGGCTACACCTTC. This encodes CASSLVSYGYTF. The chain uses TRBV7-9 and TRBJ1-2; D is unclear. V lost 1 base, J lost 4 bases, and 4 bases lay in between. The germline V gene has CDR1 SEHNR and CDR2 FQNEAQ (reference sequence). CDR3 length equals 12 residues.

The chain joins TRBV2 to TRBJ2-3, with 8 bases that match TRBD1. Germline lookup yields CDR1 SNHLY and CDR2 FYNNEI. The CDR3 contains 14 residues. Trimming cost V 6 bases and J 4 bases; bases outside gene matches: 6. CDR3 sequence (DNA): TGTGCCAGCAGCTGGACAGGGAAGGCAGATACGCAGTATTTT. Translated: CASSWTGKADTQYF.

V and J are TRBV12-3 or TRBV12-4 and TRBJ1-5; possibly TRBD1 for D (6 bases). V was clipped by 7 bases and J by 7 bases, with 14 bases between them. The CDR3 length is 13 residues. The CDR3 DNA sequence: TGTGCCAGCACCGCAGGGGAGGGACAGCCCCAGCATTTT. Translation gives CASTAGEGQPQHF.

The chain combines TRBV13 with TRBJ2-1; D remains unclear. From germline, CDR1 is PRHDT and CDR2 FYEKMQ (reference sequence). The V end lost 3 bases, the J end lost 5 bases, and 5 bases lay between the germline ends. The CDR3 contains 12 residues. The CDR3 reads CASSLSDNEQFF. Here the CDR3 DNA reads TGTGCCAGCAGCTTGTCAGACAATGAGCAGTTCTTC.

This chain connects TRBV2 to TRBJ2-5; maybe TRBD2 (7 bases). In germline, CDR1 is SNHLY, CDR2 FYNNEI. V shed 7 bases and J shed 5 bases, with 14 bases lying between them. This CDR3 has 13 amino acids. The CDR3 coding sequence is TGTGCCAGCATGAGGGGGGGAGGGGAGACCCAGTACTTC. Translating gives CASMRGGGETQYF.

The V and J genes are TRBV16 and TRBJ1-1; perhaps TRBD1 as D (5 bases). With 4 bases removed from V and 11 bases from J, the gap between germline ends came to 14 bases. Germline loops: CDR1 KGHSY, CDR2 FQNENV. The CDR3 loop spans 12 amino acids. CDR3 residues: CASSLQQVMAFF. The DNA of the CDR3 is TGTGCCAGCAGCCTACAACAGGTAATGGCTTTCTTT.

V usage is TRBV4-1 and J usage is TRBJ1-1, with D perhaps TRBD1 (5 bases). Trimming took off 1 base at V and 5 bases at J, with 11 bases between the two ends. Germline lookup yields CDR1 MGHRA and CDR2 YSYEKL. The CDR3 sequence is 14 residues long. The chain's CDR3 is CASSQGLPGTEAFF. Here the CDR3 DNA reads TGCGCCAGCAGCCAAGGGCTCCCAGGGACTGAAGCTTTCTTT.

The chain carries TRBV4-1 and TRBJ2-3; D possibly matches TRBD1 or TRBD2 (6 bases each). Trimming removed 0 bases at V and 5 bases at J, with 12 bases between. The V gene's germline CDR1 is MGHRA and CDR2 YSYEKL. The CDR3 covers 15 residues. The CDR3 nucleotides read TGCGCCAGCAGCCAAGATAGGGGGGTACTAGATACGCAGTATTTT. It codes for CASSQDRGVLDTQYF.

V usage is TRBV4-1 and J usage is TRBJ1-5; TRBD1 is a possible D gene (5 bases). Germline CDR1 and CDR2: MGHRA and YSYEKL. The CDR3 is 16 residues long. The ends were cut back, 1 base at V and 3 bases at J, with 13 bases in the middle. CDR3 residues: CASSQVFGTANQPQHF. The CDR3, as DNA: TGCGCCAGCAGCCAAGTATTCGGGACGGCCAATCAGCCCCAGCATTTT.